This T cell receptor (beta chain) was retrieved from a study of T-cell reconstitution after alpha-beta-depleted transplantation in children. Study-wide results and caveats: Surviving recipient T cells and thymic progenitors produced the high day-60 TCRbeta diversity seen in some patients.

The V and J ends lost 1 base and 6 bases, in that order; junction bases with no gene match: 5. CDR3 length equals 14 residues. Germline V gives CDR1 SGHVS, CDR2 FQNEAQ. As for this clonotype: What it binds is not known.

For TCRbeta, the library was prepared with unique molecular identifiers. Each CDR3 protein gets one entry after TCRdb re-called the PCR reads with MiXCR. The table records about 400,000 distinct CDR3 sequences, about 17% of them present only once. The genes are TRBV7-8 and TRBJ2-7; TRBD2 agrees at 8 bases. The TCR sequence derives from a boy in the first two years of life who had a stem cell transplant for Wiskott-Aldrich syndrome, so the T cells may come from the graft donor. The sample in question was PBMCs, mostly from graft donor cells, obtained 360 days after TCRalphabeta/CD19-depleted stem cell transplant. CDR3: CASSLEVAGREQYF. Written as DNA, the CDR3 is TGTGCCAGCAGCTTAGAGGTAGCGGGACGCGAGCAGTACTTC. Complete variable domain (other parts from reference TRBV7-8 and TRBJ2-7): GAGVSQSPRYKVAKRGQDVALRCDPISGHVSLFWYQQALGQGPEFLTYFQNEAQLDKSGLPSDRFFAERPEGSVSTLKIQRTQQEDSAVYLCASSLEVAGREQYFGPGTRLTVT.